The rows below give T cell receptor beta chains drawn from one sample of a study of early T cells in non-severe SARS-CoV-2 infection. MiXCR, run by TCRdb on the 5' RACE reads, gives a single entry per CDR3 protein. Of 25,000 to 30,000 distinct CDR3 sequences detected, 9% to 10% appear once; the ten largest clones hold 12% to 15%. The sequenced sample was whole blood. The receptor source for this set is an adult who was a healthcare worker with PCR-confirmed SARS-CoV-2 infection or an uninfected control (not recorded which). Both conserved end residues are part of each CDR3. D genes are given only for firm matches. Size tells how often a clone was seen (once, few, many) or the class of an expanded clone, and some rows leave it out.

V	J	size	D	CDR3	DNA
TRBV2	TRBJ2-2	many	.	CASNWGEAGELFF	TGTGCCAGCAACTGGGGGGAAGCCGGGGAGCTGTTTTTT
TRBV29-1	TRBJ2-7	few	.	CSVELGLVDEQYF	TGCAGCGTTGAGCTAGGCCTGGTCGACGAGCAGTACTTC
TRBV5-1	TRBJ2-7	few	.	CASSLAGTFSSYEQYF	TGCGCCAGCAGCTTGGCCGGGACCTTCTCCTCCTACGAGCAGTACTTC
TRBV12-3/TRBV12-4	TRBJ1-1	many	.	CASRQGDTEAFF	TGTGCCAGCAGACAGGGAGATACTGAAGCTTTCTTT
TRBV12-2	TRBJ1-2	few	.	CASRLKGQIYGYTF	TGTGCAAGTCGCTTAAAGGGACAGATCTATGGCTACACCTTC
TRBV13	TRBJ2-3	many	.	CASSFRDLGETDTQYF	TGTGCCAGCAGCTTTCGGGACCTGGGGGAAACAGATACGCAGTATTTT
TRBV6-5	TRBJ1-5	many	.	CASSYFDDGYSNQPQHF	TGTGCCAGCAGTTACTTCGATGACGGTTATAGCAATCAGCCCCAGCATTTT
TRBV20-1	TRBJ2-2	many	.	CSARGSGQTGELFF	TGCAGTGCTAGAGGCTCCGGACAAACCGGGGAGCTGTTTTTT
TRBV19	TRBJ1-2	many	.	CASSIPGDYGYTF	TGTGCCAGTAGTATCCCGGGAGACTATGGCTACACCTTC
TRBV5-4	TRBJ1-2	.	TRBD1	CASSPKDRIYGYTF	TGTGCCAGCAGCCCTAAGGACAGGATCTATGGCTACACCTTC
TRBV29-1	TRBJ2-3	.	.	CSVSHDKGTDTQYF	TGCAGCGTTTCCCACGACAAGGGCACAGATACGCAGTATTTT
TRBV12-3/TRBV12-4	TRBJ2-2	few	TRBD2	CASSRLALLFGELFF	TGTGCCAGCAGTCGACTAGCCCTGCTCTTCGGGGAGCTGTTTTTT
TRBV7-9	TRBJ2-1	few	.	CASSLGSGPESRQFF	TGTGCCAGCAGCTTGGGTAGCGGCCCCGAGTCACGGCAGTTCTTC
TRBV3-1	TRBJ2-7	few	.	CASASYEQYF	TGTGCCAGTGCTTCTTACGAGCAGTACTTC
TRBV4-3	TRBJ2-3	many	.	CASSQQPTGASSTDTQYF	TGCGCCAGCAGCCAACAACCTACGGGGGCCTCTAGCACAGATACGCAGTATTTT
TRBV5-1	TRBJ1-1	many	TRBD1	CASSSGQGNTEAFF	TGCGCCAGCAGCTCAGGACAGGGGAACACTGAAGCTTTCTTT
TRBV4-2	TRBJ2-7	.	.	CASSQEVGRSVYEQYF	TGTGCCAGCAGCCAAGAAGTCGGAAGATCAGTCTACGAGCAGTACTTC
TRBV19	TRBJ2-5	many	.	CASSIRLARETQYF	TGTGCCAGTAGTATCCGTCTAGCGAGGGAGACCCAGTACTTC
TRBV20-1	TRBJ2-5	.	.	CSATPGRLQETQYF	TGCAGTGCGACTCCGGGACGGTTACAAGAGACCCAGTACTTC
TRBV5-4	TRBJ2-3	.	TRBD2	CASSAGTSGGAHTQYF	TGTGCCAGCAGCGCAGGGACTAGCGGGGGGGCCCATACGCAGTATTTT
TRBV7-9	TRBJ1-3	.	.	CASSFGTSGNTIYF	TGTGCCAGCAGCTTTGGGACCTCTGGAAACACCATATATTTT
TRBV6-5	TRBJ2-2	many	TRBD1	CASSYGDRNTGELFF	TGTGCCAGCAGTTACGGGGACAGGAACACCGGGGAGCTGTTTTTT
TRBV20-1	TRBJ2-4	few	.	CSASTVAKNIQYF	TGCAGTGCTAGTACAGTGGCCAAAAACATTCAGTACTTC
TRBV2	TRBJ2-6	many	.	CASLPDSPKLYSGANVLTF	TGTGCCAGCCTTCCGGACTCCCCGAAATTGTACTCTGGGGCCAACGTCCTGACTTTC
TRBV12-3/TRBV12-4	TRBJ1-1	many	.	CASSLGLMNTEAFF	TGTGCCAGCAGTTTGGGACTGATGAACACTGAAGCTTTCTTT
TRBV4-1	TRBJ2-3	few	.	CASSRDQSRTDTQYF	TGCGCCAGCAGTCGGGACCAGTCAAGAACAGATACGCAGTATTTT
TRBV12-3/TRBV12-4	TRBJ1-2	many	TRBD1	CASSLFAQGGYGYTF	TGTGCCAGCAGTTTATTCGCCCAGGGGGGATATGGCTACACCTTC
TRBV11-2	TRBJ2-2	few	TRBD1	CASSFQGALFETGELFF	TGTGCCAGCAGCTTTCAGGGGGCGTTATTTGAAACCGGGGAGCTGTTTTTT
TRBV7-7	TRBJ2-1	few	.	CASSLSPNNEQFF	TGTGCCAGCAGCTTATCACCGAACAATGAGCAGTTCTTC
TRBV7-2	TRBJ2-7	many	.	CASRWGTTEQYF	TGTGCCAGCAGGTGGGGGACGACTGAGCAGTACTTC
TRBV29-1	TRBJ1-1	few	.	CSVLPHGQRDTEAFF	TGCAGCGTTCTACCTCATGGCCAGAGGGACACTGAAGCTTTCTTT
TRBV24-1	TRBJ2-2	.	.	CATSEPGQIEELFF	TGTGCCACCAGTGAACCGGGACAAATAGAGGAGCTGTTTTTT
TRBV7-6	TRBJ1-6	many	.	CASSSRGVGNSPLHF	TGTGCCAGCAGCTCCCGGGGGGTAGGGAATTCACCCCTCCACTTT
TRBV29-1	TRBJ1-4	many	TRBD1	CSVQGAGEKLFF	TGCAGCGTGCAGGGGGCTGGTGAAAAACTGTTTTTT
TRBV14	TRBJ2-1	.	.	CASSQVTTGEDEQFF	TGTGCCAGCAGCCAAGTAACAACAGGGGAGGATGAGCAGTTCTTC
TRBV3-1	TRBJ1-2	.	.	CASSQFPGYREDTNYGYTF	TGTGCCAGCAGCCAATTCCCGGGTTACAGAGAGGATACTAACTATGGCTACACCTTC
TRBV7-3	TRBJ2-3	medium-sized	.	CASSIPGDTQYF	TGTGCCAGCAGCATCCCGGGGGATACGCAGTATTTT